This T cell receptor (beta chain) emerged from a study of blood T cell repertoires in COVID-19. Study context: The study drew acute and convalescent COVID-19 samples from the United States, Italy and Spain. T cells, B-cell-depleted T cells, or PBMCs provided the cDNA or gDNA that served as material.

The V and J ends lost 6 bases and 8 bases, in that order; junction bases with no gene match: 3. The CDR3 length is 11 residues. As originally analysed: Estimates of nucleated cell counts were drawn from the amplification of reference gene primers. Profiling relied on immunoSEQ multiplex PCR, and the TCRdb table lists in-frame clones only, not all of them. Clone size and the V and J calls come from that table; the DNA yielded D and trimming. The table shows fewer than 65,000 clones, with 91% occurring only once. The sample taken for sequencing was peripheral blood. The rearrangement links TRBV12-3 or TRBV12-4 to TRBJ1-1; 7 bases align to TRBD1. This clonotype was sampled from a woman aged 55-70 years with active or convalescent COVID-19. As DNA, the CDR3 is TGTGCCAGCAGCACGGACAGGGAAGCTTTCTTT. It codes for CASSTDREAFF.